The 30 T cell receptor beta chains reported below all come from one sample, sequenced in a study of T cell changes during pregnancy in multiple sclerosis. Clones were read by immunoSEQ multiplex PCR, and TCRdb kept only the in-frame ones, dropping some. This table holds approximately 50,000 clones, under 95% found once. This sample comprised peripheral blood, obtained in the second trimester of pregnancy. Every receptor here comes from a female donor with multiple sclerosis, enrolled in a pregnancy study.

The genes are TRBV20-1 and TRBJ2-1, with D unclear. With 6 bases removed from V and 4 bases from J, the gap between germline ends came to 4 bases. Germline-derived CDR1 and CDR2 are DFQATT and SNEGSKA (reference sequence). The CDR3 has 10 amino acids. CDR3 DNA sequence: TGCAGTGCCTCGTACAATGAGCAGTTCTTC. The encoded protein is CSASYNEQFF.

The genes are TRBV7-2 and TRBJ1-5; 9 nucleotides line up with TRBD1. The germline gives CDR1 SGHTA, CDR2 FQGNSA. The V and J ends lost 1 base and 6 bases, in that order; junction bases with no gene match: 4. The CDR3 runs to 15 residues. The CDR3 reads CASSLVPGQGQPQHF. The CDR3, as DNA: TGTGCCAGCAGCTTAGTCCCGGGACAGGGTCAGCCCCAGCATTTT.

The rearrangement joins TRBV2 to TRBJ1-1, with 8 bases fitting TRBD1. Germline CDR1 SNHLY, CDR2 FYNNEI. This CDR3 is 16 amino acids long. V was clipped by 4 bases and J by 6 bases; unmatched bases: 13. The CDR3 region is CASSATGAADGAEAFF. In DNA form, the CDR3 reads TGTGCCAGCAGTGCGACAGGGGCCGCCGACGGGGCTGAAGCTTTCTTT.

In DNA form, the CDR3 reads TGCGCCAGCAGCTTGGATGCGGCGTATAGCCATGGCTACACCTTC. Translated, it gives CASSLDAAYSHGYTF. The V and J genes are TRBV5-1 and TRBJ1-2; no clear D gene. The CDR3 is made up of 15 amino acids. Trimming pared 0 bases from V and 6 bases from J, leaving 15 bases between. Germline lookup yields CDR1 SGHRS and CDR2 YFSETQ.

This clone appeared once. The rearrangement links TRBV5-4 to TRBJ1-2, with D maybe TRBD1 (6 bases). The V end was cut by 3 bases, the J end by 7 bases, with 19 bases between. CDR1 is SGHNT and CDR2 is YYREEE in the germline V gene (reference sequence). The CDR3 length is 15 residues. This CDR3 reads CASSWGTGGAGGYTF. The DNA for the CDR3 is TGTGCCAGCAGCTGGGGAACGGGGGGCGCCGGTGGCTACACCTTC.

This clone was found a few times. The CDR3 loop reads CAISGDRDNSPLHF. The CDR3, as DNA: TGTGCCATCAGTGGGGACAGGGATAATTCACCCCTCCACTTT. This chain joins TRBV10-3 and TRBJ1-6; 9 positions match TRBD1. The CDR3 covers 14 residues. Losses at the gene ends were 4 bases for V and 5 bases for J; bases not matched to a gene: 0. CDR1 is ENHRY, CDR2 SYGVKD, per germline.

This clone has a single count. The V call is TRBV28, the J call TRBJ2-3, with TRBD2 identical over 12 bases. The trim removed 6 bases at V and 0 bases at J, leaving 10 bases unmatched. The germline CDR1 and CDR2 sequences are MDHEN and SYDVKM. This CDR3 contains 18 residues. This CDR3 reads CASSLRKTSGGSTDTQYF. The CDR3 region has the DNA TGTGCCAGCAGCCTCAGGAAGACTAGCGGGGGTAGCACAGATACGCAGTATTTT.

J is TRBJ1-1 and V is TRBV9; TRBD1 might be the D (5 bases). This CDR3 region has 13 residues. Deletions cut 1 base from V and 1 base from J, with 5 bases between. CDR1 SGDLS and CDR2 YYNGEE come from the germline V gene. The CDR3 region is CASSVQGNTEAFF. The CDR3 bases are TGTGCCAGCAGCGTACAGGGGAACACTGAAGCTTTCTTT.

The chain combines TRBV2 with TRBJ1-1; TRBD1 might be the D (5 bases). CDR3 length: 15 residues. Per the germline V gene, CDR1 is SNHLY and CDR2 is FYNNEI. The V end was cut by 5 bases, the J end by 0 bases, with 13 bases between. The CDR3 spells CASSPLTVMNTEAFF. CDR3 in DNA: TGTGCCAGCAGTCCGTTGACAGTTATGAACACTGAAGCTTTCTTT.

The rearrangement uses TRBV6-1 and TRBJ1-1; D gene ambiguous. Germline CDR1 reads MNHNS; CDR2 reads SASEGT. Trimming removed 7 bases at V and 5 bases at J, with 17 bases between. The CDR3 runs to 14 residues. The chain's CDR3 is CASIQRGGGTEAFF. The DNA of the CDR3 is TGTGCCAGCATCCAGAGAGGTGGTGGGACTGAAGCTTTCTTT.

This chain uses TRBV19 with TRBJ2-7; TRBD1 agrees at 9 bases. This CDR3 is built from 15 residues. Trimming took 7 bases from V and 7 from J; bases not matched to a gene: 14. CDR1 LNHDA and CDR2 SQIVND come from the germline V gene (reference sequence). The chain's CDR3 is CASTYRDRALGEQYF. The CDR3 nucleotides read TGTGCCAGTACCTACCGGGACAGGGCCTTAGGGGAGCAGTACTTC.

The chain recombines TRBV18 with TRBJ2-7; 7 bases are a match to TRBD1. V shed 3 bases and J 2 bases; nucleotides not matched to a gene: 4. This CDR3 has 14 amino acids. Germline assignment: CDR1 KGHSH and CDR2 LQKENI. DNA for the CDR3: TGTGCCAGCTCACCCTGGGGACAGACCTACGAGCAGTACTTC. Encoded protein: CASSPWGQTYEQYF.

The chain combines TRBV10-3 with TRBJ2-7; D not resolved. V shed 7 bases and J shed 1 base, with 8 bases lying between them. This CDR3 spans 12 amino acids. Per the germline V gene, CDR1 is ENHRY and CDR2 is SYGVKD. The CDR3 region is CAIMTESYEQYF. CDR3 nucleotides: TGTGCCATCATGACTGAGTCCTACGAGCAGTACTTC.

The chain is built from TRBV4-1 and TRBJ2-1, with D possibly being TRBD2 (6 bases). The V gene lost 1 base and the J gene lost 4 bases, with 14 bases spanning the gap. This CDR3 contains 16 residues. The V gene's germline CDR1 is MGHRA and CDR2 YSYEKL. This chain's CDR3 is CASSQVGGAVYNEQFF. The DNA for the CDR3 is TGCGCCAGCAGCCAAGTAGGAGGGGCCGTATACAATGAGCAGTTCTTC.

The chain links TRBV7-2 to TRBJ1-5, with TRBD1 matching over 8 bases. The germline gives CDR1 SGHTA, CDR2 FQGNSA. With V trimmed by 2 bases and J by 2 bases, 2 bases remained unmatched. The CDR3 has 15 amino acids. CDR3: CASSLTGGGNQPQHF. The CDR3, as DNA: TGTGCCAGCAGCTTAACAGGGGGGGGCAATCAGCCCCAGCATTTT.

V usage is TRBV19 and J usage is TRBJ1-2; 8 bases are shared with TRBD1. With 8 bases clipped from V and 4 bases from J, the junction kept 3 bases outside the gene matches. The length of the CDR3 is 12 residues. In germline, CDR1 is LNHDA, CDR2 SQIVND (reference sequence). In nucleotides, the CDR3 is TGTGCCAGTCGGGACAGGAGCTATGGCTACACCTTC. Translation gives CASRDRSYGYTF.

The chain joins TRBV25-1 to TRBJ1-4; D might be TRBD1 (5 bases). The CDR3 loop spans 16 amino acids. Trimming removed 1 base at V and 8 bases at J, with 17 bases between. Looked up from germline, CDR1 is MGHDK and CDR2 is SYGVNS. The CDR3 sequence: CASSELGRGGNEKLFF. Here the CDR3 DNA reads TGTGCCAGCAGTGAATTGGGTCGCGGGGGTAACGAAAAACTGTTTTTT.

The rearrangement links TRBV9 to TRBJ1-1; 7 positions match TRBD1. The CDR3 has 14 residues. Germline CDR1 and CDR2: SGDLS and YYNGEE. J was trimmed by 4 bases and V by 5 bases; bases with no gene match: 8. The CDR3 sequence is CASRAQQGSTEAFF. For the CDR3, the DNA is TGTGCCAGCAGGGCCCAACAGGGGAGCACTGAAGCTTTCTTT.

V is TRBV6-5 and J is TRBJ1-2; D unclear. The CDR3 spans 14 residues. With 0 bases removed from V and 9 bases from J, the gap between germline ends came to 14 bases. Looked up from germline, CDR1 is MNHEY and CDR2 is SVGAGI. CDR3 amino acids: CASSYSVQEYRYTF. DNA for the CDR3: TGTGCCAGCAGTTACTCTGTTCAGGAATATCGCTACACCTTC.

This clone was observed a handful of times. The chain is built from TRBV28 and TRBJ1-1; possibly TRBD1 for D (5 bases). Trimming pared 3 bases from V and 6 bases from J, leaving 8 bases between. The germline gives CDR1 MDHEN, CDR2 SYDVKM. This CDR3 spans 12 amino acids. CDR3 nucleotide sequence: TGTGCCAGCAGTTTGGGAGGGGCTGAAGCTTTCTTT. Encoded protein: CASSLGGAEAFF.

This clone was counted only a few times. V gene TRBV19 combines with J gene TRBJ2-6; weak D call: TRBD2 (5 bases). Germline V CDR1 and CDR2: LNHDA, SQIVND (reference sequence). The CDR3 consists of 17 residues. Between the trimmed V and J ends, which lost 7 bases and 2 bases, there was a span of 18 bases. In DNA form, the CDR3 reads TGTGCCAGTATTCTCGGGCGGACTGGGACTGGGGCCAACGTCCTGACTTTC. The encoded protein is CASILGRTGTGANVLTF.

This clone was counted between two and nine times. The CDR3 DNA follows: TGCGCCAGCAGCCAAGATTGGGGGACAGGAGCCTATAATTCACCCCTCCACTTT. This encodes CASSQDWGTGAYNSPLHF. The genes are TRBV4-3 and TRBJ1-6; 8 bases map to TRBD1. Trimming cost V 0 bases and J 2 bases; bases outside gene matches: 6. The CDR3 is 18 amino acids. Germline V lookup: CDR1 LGHNA, CDR2 YSLEER.

The rearrangement joins TRBV5-6 to TRBJ2-5; D is perhaps TRBD1 (5 bases). CDR1 and CDR2 from the germline V gene are SGHDT and YYEEEE. Trimming took off 4 bases at V and 1 base at J, with 14 bases between the two ends. This CDR3 region has 15 residues. For the CDR3, the DNA is TGTGCCAGCAGCACCCGACAGATTTTCCAAGAGACCCAGTACTTC. This translates into CASSTRQIFQETQYF.

Concerning this clone: Other nucleotide sequences from this sample produce the same CDR3. The DNA of the CDR3 is TGCAGCGTTGAACTTAGGGACAGGGGTCTCATCACGGGTGGCTACACCTTC. Encoded protein: CSVELRDRGLITGGYTF. The chain is built from TRBV29-1 and TRBJ1-2; 10 bases line up with TRBD1. In germline, CDR1 is SQVTM, CDR2 ANQGSEA. The J segment lost 7 bases and the V segment lost 2 bases, leaving 16 bases of the junction unmatched. The CDR3 sequence is 17 residues long.

The chain has TRBV14 and TRBJ2-7, with D possibly TRBD2 on 6 matching bases. This CDR3 has 15 amino acids. The V gene's germline CDR1 is SGHDN and CDR2 FVKESK. V lost 3 bases to trimming and J lost 3 bases, with 15 bases between them. The CDR3 nucleotides are TGTGCCAGCAGCCATAGGACACGGAGGGGCTACGAGCAGTACTTC. It specifies CASSHRTRRGYEQYF.

The chain has TRBV28 and TRBJ1-2; the D is unclear. V lost 5 bases and J lost 6, with 10 bases in between. The germline V gene encodes CDR1 MDHEN and CDR2 SYDVKM. The CDR3 is 12 amino acids. The CDR3 loop reads CASSEGWHGYTF. The CDR3 nucleotides read TGTGCCAGCAGTGAGGGCTGGCATGGCTACACCTTC.

The chain links TRBV5-1 to TRBJ2-7; 7 bases fit TRBD1. The CDR3 runs to 15 residues. V was pared by 4 bases and J by 0 bases, with 7 bases of the junction left unmatched. Germline CDR1 SGHRS, CDR2 YFSETQ. This CDR3 is CASSPRQGSSYEQYF. Here the CDR3 DNA reads TGCGCCAGCAGCCCAAGACAGGGAAGCTCCTACGAGCAGTACTTC.

V is TRBV6-6 and J is TRBJ1-6; D may be TRBD1 (6 bases). This CDR3 contains 16 residues. The V gene's germline CDR1 is MNHNY and CDR2 SVGAGI (reference sequence). V was pared by 2 bases and J by 9 bases, with 17 bases between. CDR3 residues: CASSYPTGVRGSPLHF. The CDR3 coding sequence is TGTGCCAGCAGTTACCCGACAGGAGTAAGGGGTTCACCCCTCCACTTT.

The rearrangement links TRBV4-3 to TRBJ1-6; 8 bases fit TRBD1. The length of the CDR3 is 20 residues. J gave up 5 bases and V 0 bases, and 15 bases lay outside the gene matches. Germline V CDR1 and CDR2: LGHNA, YSLEER. This CDR3 reads CASSQDTVILPGQDNSPLHF. The CDR3 coding sequence is TGCGCCAGCAGCCAAGATACCGTTATTCTTCCGGGACAGGATAATTCACCCCTCCACTTT.

The chain carries TRBV7-9 and TRBJ1-6; D might be TRBD1 (5 bases). The V end lost 6 bases, the J end lost 3 bases, and 15 bases lay between the germline ends. CDR1 and CDR2 from the germline V gene are SEHNR and FQNEAQ (reference sequence). The CDR3 totals 16 residues. The CDR3 spells CASSFQGSSYNSPLHF. The CDR3 nucleotides are TGTGCCAGCAGTTTCCAGGGAAGCAGCTATAATTCACCCCTCCACTTT. Variable domain in full (rest from reference TRBV7-9 and TRBJ1-6): DTGVSQNPRHKITKRGQNVTFRCDPISEHNRLYWYRQTLGQGPEFLTYFQNEAQLEKSRLLSDRFSAERPKGSFSTLEIQRTEQGDSAMYLCASSFQGSSYNSPLHFGNGTRLTVT.